The sequence of this TCR beta chain was determined in a study of cytomegalovirus exposure and HLA in healthy donors. Study-level findings and limits: Researchers reported that a few CMV-associated chains were confirmed in vitro as CMV antigen-specific.

CDR3 length equals 14 residues. Trimming at V came to 4 bases and at J to 1 base, leaving 3 bases not matched to a gene. CDR1 and CDR2 from the germline V gene are SGHDT and YYEEEE. Primers included in the PCR were 60 Vbeta and 13 Jbeta primers. Produced via immunoSEQ multiplex PCR; TCRdb's table is partial and in-frame only. Of 100,000 to 150,000 clones listed, around 80% were seen once; the top ten hold about 5.3%. Points on this clone: Its specificity is not known.

The chain employs TRBV5-6 and TRBJ1-2, with 8 bases lining up with TRBD1. The TCR originated in a man under 40 in good health and CMV-seronegative. The sample comprised PBMCs. The CDR3 DNA sequence: TGTGCCAGCAGCCAAGGACAGGGTAACTATGGCTACACCTTC. Translating gives CASSQGQGNYGYTF.